One and the same sample provided the 26 T cell receptor beta chains below, sequenced in a study of shared clonotypes between healthy human individuals. The protocol was immunoSEQ multiplex PCR, while the TCRdb copy is restricted to in-frame clones and leaves out a portion. The data contain 190,000 or so clones, 66% of them singletons. Material for sequencing was memory CD4+ T cells sorted from blood. Subset described: CD45RA-negative fraction. The receptors shown here come from a man in his thirties or forties in good health.

This sequence joins TRBV11-2 and TRBJ1-1; 10 positions agree with TRBD1. Germline values: CDR1 SGHAT, CDR2 FQNNGV. The CDR3 loop spans 13 amino acids. The ends lost 0 bases at V and 10 bases at J; junction bases unmatched: 2. The CDR3 bases are TGTGCCAGCAGCTTAGACGGGGACAGGGGAGCTTTCTTT. Protein product: CASSLDGDRGAFF.

This clone was detected only a few times. This chain connects TRBV28 to TRBJ2-4, with D maybe TRBD2 (5 bases). Trimming shortened V by 7 bases and J by 0 bases, and 13 bases separated the two germline ends. The CDR3 extends over 15 amino acids. The germline V gene encodes CDR1 MDHEN and CDR2 SYDVKM. The CDR3 protein is CASKPARGAKNIQYF. Written as DNA, the CDR3 is TGTGCCAGCAAACCGGCTCGGGGAGCCAAAAACATTCAGTACTTC.

The chain joins TRBV4-2 to TRBJ2-7; D tentatively fits TRBD1 or TRBD2 (5 bases each). CDR1 and CDR2 (germline): LGHNA, YNFKEQ. V was shortened by 2 bases and J by 5 bases, with 16 bases between the two germline ends. This CDR3 spans 15 amino acids. The CDR3 region has the DNA TGTGCCAGCAGCCAATTCGGGACGGGACCGAACGAGCAGTACTTC. This codes for CASSQFGTGPNEQYF.

V and J are TRBV9 and TRBJ1-1; D is undetermined. Trimming cost V 4 bases and J 5 bases, with 15 bases left between them. This CDR3 is built from 14 residues. Germline V gene data show CDR1 as SGDLS and CDR2 as YYNGEE. CDR3 nucleotide sequence: TGTGCCAGCAGCCCCGAAGGGCTACAGACTGAAGCTTTCTTT. It specifies CASSPEGLQTEAFF.

This chain joins TRBV7-3 and TRBJ2-1, with 7 bases identical to TRBD2. V was clipped by 2 bases and J by 3 bases; unmatched bases: 4. Germline-derived CDR1 and CDR2 are SGHTA and FQGTGA. The CDR3 totals 15 residues. CDR3 bases: TGTGCCAGCAGCTTAGCACTAGCGCGCTACAATGAGCAGTTCTTC. Amino acids: CASSLALARYNEQFF.

The gene calls are TRBV2 and TRBJ2-2, with a tentative D call TRBD2 (6 bases). Germline assignment: CDR1 SNHLY and CDR2 FYNNEI. Trimming took off 6 bases at V and 4 bases at J, with 12 bases between the two ends. The CDR3 consists of 14 residues. The CDR3 loop reads CASSDWTITGELFF. DNA of the CDR3: TGTGCCAGCAGCGACTGGACTATCACCGGGGAGCTGTTTTTT.

The rearrangement links TRBV6-5 to TRBJ2-1, with 10 bases fitting TRBD2. Unmatched junction bases numbered 12, after V lost 7 bases and J lost 9 bases. CDR1 and CDR2 from the germline V gene are MNHEY and SVGAGI. CDR3 length: 15 residues. The CDR3 DNA reads as TGTGCCAGCACCGTGGGGACTAGCGCAATGGGTGAGCAGTTCTTC. As protein: CASTVGTSAMGEQFF.

As concerns this clone: A much larger clone lies a single base off, so this may be a read error. The CDR3 reads CASSPDRNYGYTF. The CDR3 DNA is TGTGCCAGCAGCCCGGACAGAAACTATGGCTACACCTTC. The rearrangement uses TRBV7-2 and TRBJ1-2, with D possibly being TRBD1 (6 bases). Germline V gives CDR1 SGHTA, CDR2 FQGNSA. The CDR3 is 13 amino acids. Trimming removed 5 bases at V and 2 bases at J, with 9 bases between.

The J gene is TRBJ2-7, the V gene TRBV6-5, with D maybe TRBD2 (6 bases). The CDR3 has 14 amino acids. The V gene's germline CDR1 is MNHEY and CDR2 SVGAGI. V was cut by 6 bases and J by 3 bases, with 15 bases left in between. DNA of the CDR3: TGTGCCAGCAGGAGGGATGGGGGGTTCTACGAGCAGTACTTC. It specifies CASRRDGGFYEQYF.

The rearrangement joins TRBV2 to TRBJ2-5; D gene ambiguous. From germline, CDR1 is SNHLY and CDR2 FYNNEI. CDR3 length equals 14 residues. Deletions cut 1 base from V and 6 bases from J, with 12 bases between. For the CDR3, the DNA is TGTGCCAGCAGTGAAGGACACAGTTTGAAGACCCAGTACTTC. Amino acid sequence: CASSEGHSLKTQYF.

This chain uses TRBV6-4 with TRBJ2-3, with 10 bases that match TRBD1. This CDR3 has 15 residues. V lost 8 bases to trimming and J lost 3 bases; unmatched junction nucleotides: 8. CDR1 and CDR2 (germline): MRHNA, SNTAGT. The CDR3 region has the DNA TGTGCCAGCGCCCGCCGGGACAGGGGAACAGATACGCAGTATTTT. As protein: CASARRDRGTDTQYF.

CDR3: CASSQTGHYEQYF. DNA for the CDR3: TGTGCCAGCAGTCAGACAGGACACTACGAGCAGTACTTC. V and J are TRBV25-1 and TRBJ2-7, with a possible D match to TRBD1 (6 bases). Germline values: CDR1 MGHDK, CDR2 SYGVNS. With 5 bases removed from V and 3 bases from J, the gap between germline ends came to 11 bases. CDR3 length: 13 residues.

This clone came up a few times. The rearrangement joins TRBV9 to TRBJ1-2; TRBD1 matches 7 bases. Germline V gene sequence: CDR1 SGDLS, CDR2 YYNGEE. With 5 bases clipped from V and 8 bases from J, the junction kept 12 bases outside the gene matches. There are 14 residues in the CDR3. Here the CDR3 DNA reads TGTGCCAGCAGACCGGGAGGGGGCTCATGGGGCTACACCTTC. Protein sequence: CASRPGGGSWGYTF.

The rearrangement links TRBV27 to TRBJ1-2, with a weak D call TRBD1 (6 bases). The CDR3 consists of 18 residues. Germline lookup yields CDR1 MNHEY and CDR2 SMNVEV (reference sequence). Trimming removed 6 bases from V and 4 bases from J, with 27 bases in between. As DNA, the CDR3 is TGTGCCAGCAGCACATCCCGGGACACACGCCGGGGGCTCTATGGCTACACCTTC. Amino acids: CASSTSRDTRRGLYGYTF.

The chain links TRBV14 to TRBJ2-3; D is possibly TRBD2 (6 bases). The CDR3 has 14 amino acids. Germline V gene data show CDR1 as SGHDN and CDR2 as FVKESK. With 4 bases removed from V and 7 bases from J, the gap between germline ends came to 15 bases. In DNA, the CDR3 is TGTGCCAGCAGCCGTATAGCGGAAGCCTATACGCAGTATTTT. This translates into CASSRIAEAYTQYF.

The sample holds many counts of this clone. V and J are TRBV9 and TRBJ2-3, with a weak D call TRBD2 (5 bases). CDR1 and CDR2 (germline): SGDLS, YYNGEE. The CDR3 is 14 residues long. The ends were cut back, 3 bases at V and 6 bases at J, with 14 bases in the middle. In DNA form, the CDR3 reads TGTGCCAGCAGCGCAGTGCTAGCTGCCGATACGCAGTATTTT. This translates into CASSAVLAADTQYF.

The chain carries TRBV11-2 and TRBJ2-5; D is possibly TRBD2 (5 bases). Germline V gene data show CDR1 as SGHAT and CDR2 as FQNNGV. CDR3 length: 16 residues. V was shortened by 1 base and J by 2 bases, with 14 bases between the two germline ends. Here the CDR3 DNA reads TGTGCCAGCAGCTTAGGGAGTAGGAGCGGTCAAGAGACCCAGTACTTC. It yields the protein CASSLGSRSGQETQYF.

This clone was found a few times. At the DNA level, this CDR3 is encoded by other sequences in the same sample as well. The chain couples TRBV5-1 to TRBJ2-2; 9 bases fit TRBD2. The CDR3 is 18 amino acids. Losses at the gene ends were 0 bases for V and 6 bases for J; bases not matched to a gene: 12. Germline CDR1 and CDR2: SGHRS and YFSETQ. The CDR3 nucleotides read TGCGCCAGCAGCTTGGAGGGGGCGGCGGGAGGGCCATCCGGGGAGCTGTTTTTT. Amino acid sequence: CASSLEGAAGGPSGELFF. Full variable domain (remainder filled in from reference TRBV5-1 and TRBJ2-2): KAGVTQTPRYLIKTRGQQVTLSCSPISGHRSVSWYQQTPGQGLQFLFEYFSETQRNKGNFPGRFSGRQFSNSRSEMNVSTLELGDSALYLCASSLEGAAGGPSGELFFGEGSRLTVL.

Ten or more counts support this clone. The chain couples TRBV14 to TRBJ1-2; no firm D call. With 1 base removed from V and 2 bases from J, the gap between germline ends came to 11 bases. The CDR3 is made up of 15 amino acids. Germline-derived CDR1 and CDR2 are SGHDN and FVKESK. The CDR3 nucleotides read TGTGCCAGCAGCCAAGGATTTGACGGAAACTATGGCTACACCTTC. As protein: CASSQGFDGNYGYTF.

The rearrangement uses TRBV14 and TRBJ2-1, with D hard to call. Trimming took 6 bases from V and 12 from J, leaving 15 bases between them. This CDR3 spans 12 amino acids. Germline V CDR1 and CDR2: SGHDN, FVKESK. CDR3 coding DNA: TGTGCCAGCAGTTCTACCCCTCCTTTGCAGTTCTTC. Protein: CASSSTPPLQFF.

This clone was counted only a few times. J is TRBJ2-5 and V is TRBV19; 12 nucleotides line up with TRBD2. The CDR3 is made up of 16 amino acids. Germline V lookup: CDR1 LNHDA, CDR2 SQIVND (reference sequence). Trimming removed 6 bases from V and 5 bases from J; junction bases left unmatched: 10. In DNA, the CDR3 is TGTGCCAGTAGAGAATCGGGACTAGCGGGCCGTGAGACCCAGTACTTC. Translated, it gives CASRESGLAGRETQYF. The full variable domain, rest sourced from reference TRBV19 and TRBJ2-5, is DGGITQSPKYLFRKEGQNVTLSCEQNLNHDAMYWYRQDPGQGLRLIYYSQIVNDFQKGDIAEGYSVSREKKESFPLTVTSAQKNPTAFYLCASRESGLAGRETQYFGPGTRLLVL.

This clone was seen only a few times. This sequence joins TRBV29-1 and TRBJ2-1; 12 bases are shared with TRBD2. CDR3 length: 18 residues. Germline V gene lookup returns CDR1 SQVTM and CDR2 ANQGSEA. V gave up 6 bases and J gave up 1 base; unmatched junction bases: 13. The CDR3 loop is CSVSGGGLAGISYNEQFF. Here the CDR3 DNA reads TGCAGCGTGTCTGGGGGAGGACTAGCGGGAATTTCCTACAATGAGCAGTTCTTC.

V gene TRBV6-6 combines with J gene TRBJ2-1; D is possibly TRBD1 or TRBD2 (5 bases each). V lost 10 bases and J 5 bases, leaving 21 bases between the germline ends. Germline V gene sequence: CDR1 MNHNY, CDR2 SVGAGI (reference sequence). This CDR3 is 15 amino acids long. The CDR3 coding sequence is TGTGCCACCCAAAACCGGGACCTAACAAACAATGAGCAGTTCTTC. Translated, it gives CATQNRDLTNNEQFF.

This clone showed up just once. V and J are TRBV7-3 and TRBJ2-1; tentative D call: TRBD1 (6 bases). V lost 0 bases to trimming and J lost 10 bases, with 10 bases between them. The CDR3 loop spans 13 amino acids. CDR1 and CDR2 from the germline V gene are SGHTA and FQGTGA. Here the CDR3 reads CASSLTGQTEQFF. Here the CDR3 DNA reads TGTGCCAGCAGCTTAACTGGACAGACGGAGCAGTTCTTC.

V and J are TRBV11-3 and TRBJ2-2; D call uncertain. Germline V CDR1 and CDR2: SGHNT, YENEEA. Trimming left V 3 bases short and J 6 bases short, with 8 bases between. The length of the CDR3 is 13 residues. The CDR3 is CASSLVGAGELFF. CDR3 coding DNA: TGTGCCAGCAGCTTGGTAGGCGCCGGGGAGCTGTTTTTT. The whole variable domain, remainder taken from reference TRBV11-3 and TRBJ2-2, is EAGVVQSPRYKIIEKKQPVAFWCNPISGHNTLYWYLQNLGQGPELLIRYENEEAVDDSQLPKDRFSAERLKGVDSTLKIQPAELGDSAVYLCASSLVGAGELFFGEGSRLTVL.

This clone was counted between two and nine times. This rearrangement joins TRBV30 to TRBJ2-7; D unresolved. Trimming cost V 0 bases and J 6 bases, with 15 bases left between them. The CDR3 length is 14 residues. Germline-derived CDR1 and CDR2 are GTSNPN and SVGIG (reference sequence). In DNA, the CDR3 is TGTGCCTGGAGTGTACTGGTTGGTAGGGCCGAGCAGTACTTC. It yields the protein CAWSVLVGRAEQYF.